These 25 T cell receptor beta chains were all obtained from the same sample, sequenced in a study of blood T cell repertoires in COVID-19. Sequencing was performed with immunoSEQ multiplex PCR; in TCRdb, only in-frame clones are kept and a portion is missing. The sample consists of 150,000 to 200,000 clones, around nine tenths of them appearing once. The sequenced sample was peripheral blood. These receptors were obtained from a man between 70 and 80 years old with acute or convalescent COVID-19.

The chain links TRBV28 to TRBJ1-2, with D tentatively TRBD1 (5 bases). Trimming took off 5 bases at V and 4 bases at J, with 11 bases between the two ends. Germline V CDR1 and CDR2: MDHEN, SYDVKM. The CDR3 contains 13 residues. CDR3 nucleotide sequence: TGTGCCAGCAGTGACACAGGTCCCTATGGCTACACCTTC. As protein: CASSDTGPYGYTF.

This chain links TRBV12-3 or TRBV12-4 with TRBJ1-5, with D perhaps matching TRBD1 (6 bases). V lost 3 bases and J lost 5, with 8 bases in between. The CDR3 is 13 amino acids. The CDR3 loop is CASSLNRDQPQHF. CDR3 DNA sequence: TGTGCCAGCAGTTTGAACAGGGATCAGCCCCAGCATTTT.

This CDR3 reads CAISGRASGILDTQYF. CDR3 in DNA: TGTGCCATCAGTGGACGCGCTAGCGGGATTTTGGATACGCAGTATTTT. The chain carries TRBV10-3 and TRBJ2-3; the match to TRBD2 covers 9 bases. The trim removed 4 bases at V and 6 bases at J, leaving 11 bases unmatched. Germline lookup yields CDR1 ENHRY and CDR2 SYGVKD. CDR3 size: 16 residues.

The J gene is TRBJ2-5, the V gene TRBV6-1; D ambiguous. The germline V and J ends were trimmed by 2 bases and 1 base, with 8 bases remaining between them. This CDR3 has 14 residues. Germline loops: CDR1 MNHNS, CDR2 SASEGT. Here the CDR3 DNA reads TGTGCCAGCAGTGAATCTTCAGTCCAAGAGACCCAGTACTTC. Translation: CASSESSVQETQYF.

The gene calls are TRBV19 and TRBJ2-2; D unresolved. CDR3 length: 15 residues. Germline V gene lookup returns CDR1 LNHDA and CDR2 SQIVND (reference sequence). The V end was cut by 6 bases, the J end by 5 bases, with 16 bases between. In DNA, the CDR3 is TGTGCCAGTAGCGCTCACAGTCGAACAACCGGGGAGCTGTTTTTT. It specifies CASSAHSRTTGELFF.

J is TRBJ1-2 and V is TRBV6-2 or TRBV6-3; TRBD1 agrees at 8 bases. Germline lookup yields CDR1 MNHEY and CDR2 SVGEGT. The CDR3 is made up of 14 amino acids. With 5 bases clipped from V and 2 bases from J, the junction kept 4 bases outside the gene matches. The CDR3 nucleotides are TGTGCCAGCAGTATTGGACAGGGAAACTATGGCTACACCTTC. This sequence encodes CASSIGQGNYGYTF.

The chain uses TRBV18 and TRBJ2-2, with D perhaps matching TRBD2 (5 bases). Germline CDR1 KGHSH, CDR2 LQKENI. This CDR3 is 16 amino acids long. With 2 bases removed from V and 7 bases from J, the gap between germline ends came to 17 bases. The CDR3 is CASSPVLDPMGGELFF. In nucleotides, the CDR3 is TGTGCCAGCTCACCAGTACTAGACCCGATGGGCGGGGAGCTGTTTTTT.

The chain recombines TRBV18 with TRBJ2-3; 10 nucleotides line up with TRBD2. V trimming: 3 bases; J trimming: 6 bases; junction bases outside the gene matches: 9. The length of the CDR3 is 16 residues. Per germline, CDR1 KGHSH and CDR2 LQKENI. This chain's CDR3 is CASSPRTSGLGDTQYF. CDR3 nucleotides: TGTGCCAGCTCACCCCGGACTAGCGGCCTGGGGGATACGCAGTATTTT.

The chain links TRBV7-2 to TRBJ2-1; 8 nucleotides align to TRBD2. Losses at the gene ends were 3 bases for V and 4 bases for J; bases not matched to a gene: 2. Germline assignment: CDR1 SGHTA and CDR2 FQGNSA. This CDR3 is 14 amino acids long. CDR3 protein: CASSFGLAYNEQFF. The CDR3 DNA reads as TGTGCCAGCAGCTTCGGACTAGCTTACAATGAGCAGTTCTTC.

The V gene is TRBV18, the J gene TRBJ2-5; maybe TRBD2 (5 bases). V lost 4 bases and J 2 bases, leaving 14 bases between the germline ends. CDR3 length equals 15 residues. Germline V gene lookup returns CDR1 KGHSH and CDR2 LQKENI. This chain's CDR3 is CASSRGGLGQETQYF. CDR3 nucleotide sequence: TGTGCCAGCTCACGAGGAGGCCTCGGGCAAGAGACCCAGTACTTC. The full variable domain, in which reference TRBV18 and TRBJ2-5 provide the parts outside the CDR3, is NAGVMQNPRHLVRRRGQEARLRCSPMKGHSHVYWYRQLPEEGLKFMVYLQKENIIDESGMPKERFSAEFPKEGPSILRIQQVVRGDSAAYFCASSRGGLGQETQYFGPGTRLLVL.

The chain is built from TRBV5-4 and TRBJ1-6; 9 bases match TRBD1. CDR3 length: 16 amino acids. Germline values: CDR1 SGHNT, CDR2 YYREEE (reference sequence). J lost 6 bases, V lost 2 bases, and 6 bases had no gene match. The CDR3 DNA follows: TGTGCCAGCAGCTTCGAGGGACAGGGTTTTAATTCACCCCTCCACTTT. Its protein is CASSFEGQGFNSPLHF.

CDR3: CASSPPGTPRNTIYF. CDR3 bases: TGTGCCAGCAGCCCCCCCGGGACACCAAGAAACACCATATATTTT. This sequence joins TRBV28 and TRBJ1-3; D may be TRBD1 (6 bases). The V and J ends lost 6 bases and 5 bases respectively, with 17 bases between them. Germline V gives CDR1 MDHEN, CDR2 SYDVKM. This CDR3 contains 15 residues.

The chain is built from TRBV6-4 and TRBJ2-1; TRBD1 agrees at 8 bases. The CDR3 extends over 15 amino acids. After removal of 3 bases from V and 3 bases from J, the junction contained 4 bases not matched to a gene. CDR1 and CDR2 (germline): MRHNA, SNTAGT. CDR3 sequence: CASSDDRGYYNEQFF. The CDR3 DNA is TGTGCCAGCAGTGATGACAGGGGTTACTACAATGAGCAGTTCTTC.

The chain joins TRBV19 to TRBJ1-1, with D uncertain. There are 13 residues in the CDR3. With 5 bases removed from V and 2 bases from J, the gap between germline ends came to 9 bases. CDR1 and CDR2 (germline): LNHDA, SQIVND (reference sequence). CDR3 region: CASSVQRNTEAFF. The CDR3 nucleotides are TGTGCCAGTAGTGTACAGAGAAACACTGAAGCTTTCTTT.

The chain employs TRBV9 and TRBJ1-4; a possible D gene is TRBD1 (5 bases). V lost 2 bases and J 14 bases, leaving 13 bases between the germline ends. The CDR3 has 12 amino acids. Germline-derived CDR1 and CDR2 are SGDLS and YYNGEE. Here the CDR3 reads CASSVSGGILFF. The CDR3 coding sequence is TGTGCCAGCAGCGTCAGTGGGGGGATTCTGTTTTTT.

The chain couples TRBV30 to TRBJ2-5; D might be TRBD2 (6 bases). CDR3 length equals 14 residues. V shed 5 bases and J shed 2 bases, with 15 bases lying between them. Germline values: CDR1 GTSNPN, CDR2 SVGIG (reference sequence). Here the CDR3 DNA reads TGTGCCTGGGGGCCCGGGGGTGGTCAAGAGACCCAGTACTTC. Its protein is CAWGPGGGQETQYF.

This chain uses TRBV29-1 with TRBJ2-5, with 9 bases identical to TRBD1. This CDR3 spans 15 amino acids. J was trimmed by 3 bases and V by 6 bases; bases with no gene match: 11. CDR1 SQVTM and CDR2 ANQGSEA come from the germline V gene. As DNA, the CDR3 is TGCAGCGTCGGCGGTACAGGGGGCTTCGAAGAGACCCAGTACTTC. It is translated as CSVGGTGGFEETQYF.

CDR3: CATSDLRGWGAFF. The CDR3 nucleotides are TGTGCCACCAGTGATTTGAGGGGGTGGGGCGCTTTCTTT. This chain connects TRBV24-1 to TRBJ1-1; TRBD1 might be the D (6 bases). Germline V CDR1 and CDR2: KGHDR, SFDVKD. The CDR3 covers 13 residues. The V end lost 0 bases, the J end lost 11 bases, and 12 bases lay between the germline ends.

The rearrangement links TRBV10-3 to TRBJ2-1; 9 bases align to TRBD2. V lost 5 bases, J lost 7 bases, and 12 bases stayed unmatched. CDR1 ENHRY and CDR2 SYGVKD come from the germline V gene. The CDR3 is 16 residues long. DNA for the CDR3: TGTGCCATCAGTAGGACTAGCGCTGACTCGGGAAATGAGCAGTTCTTC. Protein product: CAISRTSADSGNEQFF.

The CDR3 is CASSNQGSSYEQYF. The CDR3, as DNA: TGTGCCAGCAGCAATCAGGGGTCCTCCTACGAGCAGTACTTC. The chain employs TRBV25-1 and TRBJ2-7; D may be TRBD1 (6 bases). Per germline, CDR1 MGHDK and CDR2 SYGVNS. The V end was cut by 6 bases, the J end by 0 bases, with 12 bases between. The CDR3 is 14 amino acids.

The genes are TRBV4-1 and TRBJ2-5, with a tentative D call TRBD2 (5 bases). The V and J ends lost 0 bases and 2 bases respectively, with 10 bases between them. The CDR3 has 15 amino acids. CDR1 MGHRA and CDR2 YSYEKL come from the germline V gene. The CDR3 nucleotides are TGCGCCAGCAGCCAAGATGCGGAGGTTCAAGAGACCCAGTACTTC. Translating gives CASSQDAEVQETQYF.

The chain couples TRBV11-3 to TRBJ2-5; a weak D match, TRBD2 (6 bases). The CDR3 runs 16 residues. Trimming shortened V by 4 bases and J by 4 bases, and 19 bases separated the two germline ends. Germline CDR1 and CDR2: SGHNT and YENEEA. The CDR3 coding sequence is TGTGCCAGCAGCTCGTCCGGGGGAGGAGGAGGAGAGACCCAGTACTTC. Amino acid sequence: CASSSSGGGGGETQYF.

There are a few counts of this clone. The chain employs TRBV7-9 and TRBJ2-7; D might be TRBD2 (6 bases). The CDR3 sequence is 15 residues long. Germline CDR1 SEHNR, CDR2 FQNEAQ (reference sequence). The V and J ends lost 2 bases and 2 bases respectively, with 13 bases between them. CDR3 sequence: CASSLSDSGPYEQYF. The CDR3 nucleotides read TGTGCCAGCAGCTTAAGCGATAGCGGCCCCTACGAGCAGTACTTC. Combining the CDR3 with reference TRBV7-9 and TRBJ2-7 gives the whole variable domain DTGVSQNPRHKITKRGQNVTFRCDPISEHNRLYWYRQTLGQGPEFLTYFQNEAQLEKSRLLSDRFSAERPKGSFSTLEIQRTEQGDSAMYLCASSLSDSGPYEQYFGPGTRLTVT.

The chain is built from TRBV4-2 and TRBJ2-1; unclear D gene. The V end lost 5 bases, the J end lost 15 bases, and 17 bases lay between the germline ends. Germline V CDR1 and CDR2: LGHNA, YNFKEQ. The CDR3 consists of 12 residues. The CDR3 coding sequence is TGTGCCAGCAGCAACACTGACAATTTGCGGTTCTTC. Protein: CASSNTDNLRFF.

Written as DNA, the CDR3 is TGTGCCACCAGCAGAGCCGGGGGGGGCAATAATGAAAAACTGTTTTTT. Amino acid sequence: CATSRAGGGNNEKLFF. The chain uses TRBV15 and TRBJ1-4, with a weak D call TRBD1 (6 bases). This CDR3 is 16 amino acids long. Germline assignment: CDR1 LNHNV and CDR2 YYDKDF (reference sequence). The V and J ends lost 1 base and 4 bases respectively, with 13 bases between them. Using reference TRBV15 and TRBJ1-4 for the parts outside the CDR3, the full variable domain is DAMVIQNPRYQVTQFGKPVTLSCSQTLNHNVMYWYQQKSSQAPKLLFHYYDKDFNNEADTPDNFQSRRPNTSFCFLDIRSPGLGDTAMYLCATSRAGGGNNEKLFFGSGTQLSVL.